Only a few counts were recorded for the clone carrying this T cell receptor (beta chain). The antigen remains unidentified. Per germline, CDR1 MRHNA and CDR2 SNTAGT. The CDR3 is 14 residues long. V was trimmed by 0 bases and J by 4 bases, leaving 6 bases between them. This sample is part of a study of blood T cells in healthy people across ages. Study results and limitations: Whereas aged donors had fewer naive CD4+ cells, long-lived donors had more of them and higher diversity.

Alongside a J-beta primer mix, a sample-barcoded 5' primer served in a second PCR lasting about 7 to 11 cycles. TCRdb re-derived calls from the 5' RACE reads in MiXCR, one entry per CDR3 protein. The table lists approximately 800,000 distinct CDR3 sequences, around 24% of them singletons, with about 3% in the top ten. The sample also formed part of further work on T cells of mothers and their children. Per that paper: A few mothers and their six children, all healthy Caucasians, donated.

V usage is TRBV6-4 and J usage is TRBJ2-2, with D possibly called TRBD1 or TRBD2 (5 bases each). This TCR was sampled from a boy younger than 18 in good health. Sequenced material: blood. CDR3 region: CASSDSGVTGELFF. The CDR3 DNA reads TGTGCCAGCAGTGACTCGGGGGTCACCGGGGAGCTGTTTTTT.